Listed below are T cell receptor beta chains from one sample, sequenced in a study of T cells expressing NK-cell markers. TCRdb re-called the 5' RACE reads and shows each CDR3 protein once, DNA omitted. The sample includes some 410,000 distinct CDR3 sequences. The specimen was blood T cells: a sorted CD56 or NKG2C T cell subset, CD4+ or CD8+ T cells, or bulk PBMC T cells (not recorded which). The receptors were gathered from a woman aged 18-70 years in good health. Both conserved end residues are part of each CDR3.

CDR3 protein: CASSQQGGELFF
V gene: TRBV11-1
J gene: TRBJ2-2

CDR3 protein: CASNSGRDTQYF
V gene: TRBV6-5
J gene: TRBJ2-3

CDR3 protein: CASSLAGTGLWATYEQYF
V gene: TRBV7-2
J gene: TRBJ2-7

CDR3 protein: CASSQDYWGNTEAFF
V gene: TRBV3-1
J gene: TRBJ1-1

CDR3 protein: CASSPPSGSGYEQFF
V gene: TRBV18
J gene: TRBJ2-1

CDR3 protein: CASSLVLSLATKETQYF
V gene: TRBV11-2
J gene: TRBJ2-5

CDR3 protein: CSVRGPPAYEQYF
V gene: TRBV29-1
J gene: TRBJ2-7

CDR3 protein: CSARLSGLGVEQFF
V gene: TRBV20-1
J gene: TRBJ2-1

CDR3 protein: CASSYSPGGNTGELFF
V gene: TRBV6-5
J gene: TRBJ2-2

CDR3 protein: CSASPGAGDIQYF
V gene: TRBV20-1
J gene: TRBJ2-4

CDR3 protein: CASSSGLAEQFF
V gene: TRBV27
J gene: TRBJ2-1

CDR3 protein: CASSAYSYEQYF
V gene: TRBV7-9
J gene: TRBJ2-7

CDR3 protein: CASSLTTTGDGTDTQYF
V gene: TRBV5-1
J gene: TRBJ2-3

CDR3 protein: CASSQEGQANQPQHF
V gene: TRBV4-3
J gene: TRBJ1-5

CDR3 protein: CASSAGQGHSPLHF
V gene: TRBV25-1
J gene: TRBJ1-6

CDR3 protein: CSARRGGETGELFF
V gene: TRBV20-1
J gene: TRBJ2-2

CDR3 protein: CASIIWTEQFF
V gene: TRBV6-1
J gene: TRBJ2-1

CDR3 protein: CSARGGQGASQPQHF
V gene: TRBV20-1
J gene: TRBJ1-5

CDR3 protein: CASSWGGNYEQYF
V gene: TRBV5-6
J gene: TRBJ2-7

CDR3 protein: CASSGGAPLEQFF
V gene: TRBV28
J gene: TRBJ2-1

CDR3 protein: CSAARLPSADTQYF
V gene: TRBV20-1
J gene: TRBJ2-3

CDR3 protein: CASSPPGQGGSPLHF
V gene: TRBV5-1
J gene: TRBJ1-6

CDR3 protein: CAISESIRGSGQPQHF
V gene: TRBV10-3
J gene: TRBJ1-5

CDR3 protein: CASSSTSAYTDTQYF
V gene: TRBV14
J gene: TRBJ2-3

CDR3 protein: CASSEAGARTDTQYF
V gene: TRBV2
J gene: TRBJ2-3

CDR3 protein: CSATPGLRTGELFF
V gene: TRBV20-1
J gene: TRBJ2-2

CDR3 protein: CSARALSSYNEQFF
V gene: TRBV20-1
J gene: TRBJ2-1

CDR3 protein: CASSPADRGDTDTQYF
V gene: TRBV18
J gene: TRBJ2-3

CDR3 protein: CASSFAPTFNEQFF
V gene: TRBV5-1
J gene: TRBJ2-1